Listed below are T cell receptor beta chains from one sample, sequenced in a study of identifying expanded T cells in peripheral blood. The assay was immunoSEQ multiplex PCR, and TCRdb's table has in-frame clones only and misses some. The sample includes roughly 75,000 clones, about nine tenths of them seen just once. Sequences were obtained from blood. The receptors stem from a person aged 18 to 75 in good health. Each CDR3 is given with its conserved first and last residue. D genes are given only for firm matches. Size values are once, few and many counts, or a class for expanded clones, and some rows have none.

.	TRBD2	TRBV6-5	TRBJ2-3	TGTGCCAGCAGTTACGGACTAGCGGGGGATACGCAGTATTTT	CASSYGLAGDTQYF
few	.	TRBV9	TRBJ2-2	TGTGCCAGCAGCGTATCGGTCACCGGGGAGCTGTTTTTT	CASSVSVTGELFF
.	TRBD2	TRBV7-3	TRBJ2-1	TGTGCCAGCAGCATGGGGACTAGCGCCAATGAGCAGTTCTTC	CASSMGTSANEQFF
.	TRBD1	TRBV27	TRBJ2-1	TGTGCCAGCAGTTTAGCCCCGGGACAGGGGGCACGGAATGAGCAGTTCTTC	CASSLAPGQGARNEQFF
few	TRBD2	TRBV5-8	TRBJ2-3	TGTGCCAGCAGCCTTAGCGGGAGCACAGATACGCAGTATTTT	CASSLSGSTDTQYF
.	TRBD1	TRBV11-2	TRBJ2-7	TGTGCCAGCAGCCTGTTTTACGGGACAGGGTTCCACGAGCAGTACTTC	CASSLFYGTGFHEQYF
.	TRBD2	TRBV5-1	TRBJ2-2	TGCGCCAGCACCAATAGCGGGGGGCCAACGAACACCGGGGAGCTGTTTTTT	CASTNSGGPTNTGELFF
.	TRBD1	TRBV7-8	TRBJ1-6	TGTGCCAGCAGCCCTACCTTGGACAGGGGAGGAAATTCACCCCTCCACTTT	CASSPTLDRGGNSPLHF
few	.	TRBV19	TRBJ2-7	TGTGCCAGTAGTCCCCAGGCAGTCCAAATCTACGAGCAGTACTTC	CASSPQAVQIYEQYF
.	TRBD1	TRBV19	TRBJ2-7	TGTGCCAGTTCTTCCGGGACAGGGATATCCTACGAGCAGTACTTC	CASSSGTGISYEQYF
.	.	TRBV7-6	TRBJ2-3	TGTGCCAGCAGCTTAGCACCAACAGATACGCAGTATTTT	CASSLAPTDTQYF
.	TRBD2	TRBV6-5	TRBJ2-1	TGTGCCAGCAGTCGCACTAGCGGGGGTTACAATGAGCAGTTCTTC	CASSRTSGGYNEQFF
.	.	TRBV4-1	TRBJ2-7	TGCGCCAGCAGCCAAGAAGTTACGGTTCCCTCCTACGAGCAGTACTTC	CASSQEVTVPSYEQYF